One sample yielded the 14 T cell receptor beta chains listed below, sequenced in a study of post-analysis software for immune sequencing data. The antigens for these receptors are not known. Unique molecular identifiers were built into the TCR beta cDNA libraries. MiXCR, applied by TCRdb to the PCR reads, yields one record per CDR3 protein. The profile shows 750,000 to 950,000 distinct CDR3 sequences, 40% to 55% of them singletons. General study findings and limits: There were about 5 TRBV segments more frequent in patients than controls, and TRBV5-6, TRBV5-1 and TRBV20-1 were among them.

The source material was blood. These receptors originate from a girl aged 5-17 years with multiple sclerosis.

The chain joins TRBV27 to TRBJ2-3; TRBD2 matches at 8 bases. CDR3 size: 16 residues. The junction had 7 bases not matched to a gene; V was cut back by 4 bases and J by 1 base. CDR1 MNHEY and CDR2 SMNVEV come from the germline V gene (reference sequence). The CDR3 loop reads CASSSILGRGTDTQYF. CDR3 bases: TGTGCCAGCAGTTCGATCCTCGGGAGGGGCACAGATACGCAGTATTTT.

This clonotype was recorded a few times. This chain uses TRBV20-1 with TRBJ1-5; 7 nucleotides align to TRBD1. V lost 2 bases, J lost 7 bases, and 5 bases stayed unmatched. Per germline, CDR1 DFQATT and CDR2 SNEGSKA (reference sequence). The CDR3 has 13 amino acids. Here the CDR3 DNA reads TGCAGTGCTAGAAGACAGGGTTACCAGCCCCAGCATTTT. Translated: CSARRQGYQPQHF.

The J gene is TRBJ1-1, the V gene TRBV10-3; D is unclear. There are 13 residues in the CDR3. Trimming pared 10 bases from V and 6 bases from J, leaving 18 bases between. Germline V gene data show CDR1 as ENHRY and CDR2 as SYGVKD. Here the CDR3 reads CASSIDPWSEAFF. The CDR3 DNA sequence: TGTGCCAGCAGCATCGACCCCTGGTCTGAAGCTTTCTTT.

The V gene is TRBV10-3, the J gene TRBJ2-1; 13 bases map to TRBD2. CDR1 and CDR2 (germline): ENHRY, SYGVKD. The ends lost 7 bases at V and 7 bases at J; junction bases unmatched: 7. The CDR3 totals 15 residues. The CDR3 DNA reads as TGTGCCATCACTCGGACTAGCGGGAGTCGAAATGAGCAGTTCTTC. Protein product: CAITRTSGSRNEQFF.

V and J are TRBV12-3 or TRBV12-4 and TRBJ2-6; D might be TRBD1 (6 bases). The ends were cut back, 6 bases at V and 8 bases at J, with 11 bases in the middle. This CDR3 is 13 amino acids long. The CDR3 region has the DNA TGTGCCAGCAGACCAGGGGTAACCAACGTCCTGACTTTC. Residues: CASRPGVTNVLTF.

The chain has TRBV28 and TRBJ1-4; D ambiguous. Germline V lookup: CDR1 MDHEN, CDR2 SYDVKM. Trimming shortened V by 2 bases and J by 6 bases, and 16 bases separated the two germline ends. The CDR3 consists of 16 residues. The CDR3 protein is CASSLLSRGRDEKLFF. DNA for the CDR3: TGTGCCAGCAGTTTACTGTCCCGGGGAAGGGATGAAAAACTGTTTTTT.

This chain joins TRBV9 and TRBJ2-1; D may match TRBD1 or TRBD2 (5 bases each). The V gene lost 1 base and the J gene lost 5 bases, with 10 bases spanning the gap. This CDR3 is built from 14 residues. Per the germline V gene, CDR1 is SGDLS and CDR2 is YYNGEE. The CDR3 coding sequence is TGTGCCAGCAGCGTACTGGGACGACACAATGAGCAGTTCTTC. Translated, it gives CASSVLGRHNEQFF.

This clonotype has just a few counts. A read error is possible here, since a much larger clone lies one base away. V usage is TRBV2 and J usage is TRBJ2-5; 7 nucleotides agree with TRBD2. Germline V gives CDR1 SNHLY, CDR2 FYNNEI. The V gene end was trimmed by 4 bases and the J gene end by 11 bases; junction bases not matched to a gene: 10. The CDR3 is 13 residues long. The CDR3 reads CASSAHPGTMQYF. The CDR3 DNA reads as TGTGCCAGCAGTGCCCATCCCGGGACTATGCAGTACTTC.

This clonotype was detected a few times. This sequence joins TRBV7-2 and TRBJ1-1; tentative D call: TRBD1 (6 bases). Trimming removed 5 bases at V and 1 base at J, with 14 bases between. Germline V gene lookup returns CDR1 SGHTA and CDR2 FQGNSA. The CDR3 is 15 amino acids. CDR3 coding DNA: TGTGCCAGCAGCCCTGACAGGAGGAGGAACACTGAAGCTTTCTTT. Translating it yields CASSPDRRRNTEAFF.

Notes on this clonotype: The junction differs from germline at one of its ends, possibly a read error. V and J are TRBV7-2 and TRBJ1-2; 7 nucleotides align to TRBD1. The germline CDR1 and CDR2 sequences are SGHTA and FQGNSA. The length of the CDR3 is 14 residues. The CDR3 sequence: CASSPGQITYGHTF. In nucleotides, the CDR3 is TGTGCCAGCAGCCCGGGACAGATCACCTATGGCCACACCTTC.

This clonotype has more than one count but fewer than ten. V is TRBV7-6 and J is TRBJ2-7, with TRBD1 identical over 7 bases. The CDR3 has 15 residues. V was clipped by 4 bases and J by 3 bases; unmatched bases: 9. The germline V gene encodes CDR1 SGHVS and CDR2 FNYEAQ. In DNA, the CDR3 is TGTGCCAGCAGCTCAAGACAGGGCCTAAACTACGAGCAGTACTTC. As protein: CASSSRQGLNYEQYF.

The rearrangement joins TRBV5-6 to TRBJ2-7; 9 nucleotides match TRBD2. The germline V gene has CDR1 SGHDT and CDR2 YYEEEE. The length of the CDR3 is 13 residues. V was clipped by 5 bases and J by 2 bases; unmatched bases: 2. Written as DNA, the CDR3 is TGTGCCAGCAGGAGACTAGCGGCCTACGAGCAGTACTTC. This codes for CASRRLAAYEQYF.

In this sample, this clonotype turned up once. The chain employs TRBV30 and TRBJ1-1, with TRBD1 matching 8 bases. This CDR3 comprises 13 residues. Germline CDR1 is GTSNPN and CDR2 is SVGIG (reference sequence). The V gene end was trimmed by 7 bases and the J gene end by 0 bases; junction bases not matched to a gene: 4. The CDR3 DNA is TGTGCCTACGGGGGACAGGTGAACACTGAAGCTTTCTTT. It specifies CAYGGQVNTEAFF.

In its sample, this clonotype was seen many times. The CDR3 reads CASSFGLTRGSYNEQFF. The CDR3 DNA follows: TGTGCCAGCAGCTTTGGGTTAACTCGGGGCTCCTACAATGAGCAGTTCTTC. The chain recombines TRBV7-2 with TRBJ2-1; D possibly corresponds to TRBD2 (5 bases). There are 17 residues in the CDR3. Trimming pared 3 bases from V and 0 bases from J, leaving 15 bases between. The germline gives CDR1 SGHTA, CDR2 FQGNSA. Full variable domain (rest looked up from reference TRBV7-2 and TRBJ2-1): GAGVSQSPSNKVTEKGKDVELRCDPISGHTALYWYRQSLGQGLEFLIYFQGNSAPDKSGLPSDRFSAERTGGSVSTLTIQRTQQEDSAVYLCASSFGLTRGSYNEQFFGPGTRLTVL.